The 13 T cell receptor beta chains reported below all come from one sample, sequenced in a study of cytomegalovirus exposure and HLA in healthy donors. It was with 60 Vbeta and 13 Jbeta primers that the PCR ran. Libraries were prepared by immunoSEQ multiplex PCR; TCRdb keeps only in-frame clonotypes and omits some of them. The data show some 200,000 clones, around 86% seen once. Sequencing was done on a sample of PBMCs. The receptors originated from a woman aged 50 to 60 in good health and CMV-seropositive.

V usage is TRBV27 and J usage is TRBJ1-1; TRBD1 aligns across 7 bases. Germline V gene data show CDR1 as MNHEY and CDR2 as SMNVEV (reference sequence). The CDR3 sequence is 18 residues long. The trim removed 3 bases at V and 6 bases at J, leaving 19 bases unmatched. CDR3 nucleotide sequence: TGTGCCAGCAGTTTCAGTCGTGGAGGGGGCGCCCCGAGGGCTGAAGCTTTCTTT. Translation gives CASSFSRGGGAPRAEAFF.

Here the CDR3 DNA reads TGTGCCAGCAGTGGACTCGCGGGTTCACCCCTCCACTTT. It specifies CASSGLAGSPLHF. The chain combines TRBV28 with TRBJ1-6, with D uncertain. The CDR3 covers 13 residues. V was trimmed by 5 bases and J by 9 bases, leaving 11 bases between them. Germline assignment: CDR1 MDHEN and CDR2 SYDVKM.

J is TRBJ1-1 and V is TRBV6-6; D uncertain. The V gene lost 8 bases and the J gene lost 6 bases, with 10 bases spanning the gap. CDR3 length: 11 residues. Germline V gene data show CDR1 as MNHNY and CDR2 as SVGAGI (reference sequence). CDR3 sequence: CASYLGAEAFF. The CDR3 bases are TGTGCCAGCTACCTGGGAGCTGAAGCTTTCTTT.

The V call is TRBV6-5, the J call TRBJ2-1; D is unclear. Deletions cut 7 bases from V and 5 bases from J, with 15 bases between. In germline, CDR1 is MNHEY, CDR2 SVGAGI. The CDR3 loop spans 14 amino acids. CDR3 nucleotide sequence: TGTGCCAGCAACCCCATGGCACCTCACAATGAGCAGTTCTTC. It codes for CASNPMAPHNEQFF.

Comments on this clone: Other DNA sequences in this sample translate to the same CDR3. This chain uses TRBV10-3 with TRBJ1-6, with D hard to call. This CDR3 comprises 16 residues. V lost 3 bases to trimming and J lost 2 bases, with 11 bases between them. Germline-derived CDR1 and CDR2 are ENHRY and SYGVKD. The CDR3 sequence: CAISDRLGTYNSPLHF. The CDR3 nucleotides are TGTGCCATCAGTGATCGTCTTGGCACCTATAATTCACCCCTCCACTTT.

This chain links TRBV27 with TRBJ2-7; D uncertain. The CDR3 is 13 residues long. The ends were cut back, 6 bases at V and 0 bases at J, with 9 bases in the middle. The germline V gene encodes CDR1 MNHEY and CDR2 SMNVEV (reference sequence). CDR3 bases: TGTGCCAGCAGACTGCTGTCCTCCTACGAGCAGTACTTC. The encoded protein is CASRLLSSYEQYF.

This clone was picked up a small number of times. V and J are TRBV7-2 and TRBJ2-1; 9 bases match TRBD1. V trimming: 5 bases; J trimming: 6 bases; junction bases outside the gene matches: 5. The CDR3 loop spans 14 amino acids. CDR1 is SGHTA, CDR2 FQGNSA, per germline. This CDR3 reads CASSIRTGVNEQFF. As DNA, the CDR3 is TGTGCCAGCAGCATCCGGACAGGGGTCAATGAGCAGTTCTTC.

CDR3 in DNA: TGTGCCATCAGTGAGAGGACTAGCGGGAAGCGAGGCACCGGGGAGCTGTTTTTT. It encodes CAISERTSGKRGTGELFF. The chain couples TRBV10-3 to TRBJ2-2; 12 bases fit TRBD2. This CDR3 spans 18 amino acids. V lost 2 bases and J lost 4; bases outside the gene matches: 8. Germline CDR1 ENHRY, CDR2 SYGVKD.

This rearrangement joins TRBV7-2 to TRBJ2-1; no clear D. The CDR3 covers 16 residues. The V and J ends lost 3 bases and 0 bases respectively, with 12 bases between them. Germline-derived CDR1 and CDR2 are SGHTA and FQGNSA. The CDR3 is CASSFHSTSSYNEQFF. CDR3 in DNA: TGTGCCAGCAGCTTTCATTCCACGAGCTCCTACAATGAGCAGTTCTTC.

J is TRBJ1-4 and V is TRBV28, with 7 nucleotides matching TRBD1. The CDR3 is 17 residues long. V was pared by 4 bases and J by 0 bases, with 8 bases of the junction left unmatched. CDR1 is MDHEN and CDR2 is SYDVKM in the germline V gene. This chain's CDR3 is CASSYVTGRPTNEKLFF. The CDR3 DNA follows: TGTGCCAGCAGTTATGTGACAGGGCGACCAACTAATGAAAAACTGTTTTTT.

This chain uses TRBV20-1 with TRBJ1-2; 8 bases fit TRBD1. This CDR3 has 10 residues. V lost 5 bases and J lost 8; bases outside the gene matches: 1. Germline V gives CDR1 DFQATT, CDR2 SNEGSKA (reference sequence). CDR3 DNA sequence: TGCAGTGCTTCAGGGGGCGGCTACACCTTC. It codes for CSASGGGYTF.

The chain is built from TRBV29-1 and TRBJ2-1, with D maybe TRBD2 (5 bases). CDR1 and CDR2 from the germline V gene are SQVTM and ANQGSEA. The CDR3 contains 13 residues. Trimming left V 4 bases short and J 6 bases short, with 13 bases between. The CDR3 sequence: CSVGGPFGNEQFF. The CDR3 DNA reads TGCAGCGTTGGAGGGCCTTTCGGCAATGAGCAGTTCTTC.

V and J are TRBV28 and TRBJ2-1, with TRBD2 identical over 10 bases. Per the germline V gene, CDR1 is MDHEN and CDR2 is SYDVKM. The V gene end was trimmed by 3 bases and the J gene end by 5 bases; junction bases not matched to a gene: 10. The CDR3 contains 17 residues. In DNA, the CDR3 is TGTGCCAGCAGTTTGCCCCTAGCGGGAGTGACGCACAATGAGCAGTTCTTC. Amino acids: CASSLPLAGVTHNEQFF.